This T cell receptor (beta chain) emerged from a study of T cell repertoires in ileal Crohn's disease. Overall study results and limits: Active smokers at surgery had more clonal expansions than non-smokers.

Germline trimming cut 0 bases from V and 6 bases from J; bases unmatched to any gene: 6. The length of the CDR3 is 15 residues. Germline V lookup: CDR1 SGHRS, CDR2 YFSETQ. TCRdb keeps only in-frame clones here, not all; method: immunoSEQ multiplex PCR. Among 15,000 or so clones listed, under 90% were seen once. With regard to this clone: No antigen is known for it.

The chain uses TRBV5-1 and TRBJ2-3; 8 positions agree with TRBD1. This sequence was found in an adult with Crohn's disease. The sample taken for sequencing was ileal tissue. The CDR3 sequence: CASSLAAGGADTQYF. The CDR3 nucleotides read TGCGCCAGCAGCTTGGCGGCAGGGGGCGCGGATACGCAGTATTTT.